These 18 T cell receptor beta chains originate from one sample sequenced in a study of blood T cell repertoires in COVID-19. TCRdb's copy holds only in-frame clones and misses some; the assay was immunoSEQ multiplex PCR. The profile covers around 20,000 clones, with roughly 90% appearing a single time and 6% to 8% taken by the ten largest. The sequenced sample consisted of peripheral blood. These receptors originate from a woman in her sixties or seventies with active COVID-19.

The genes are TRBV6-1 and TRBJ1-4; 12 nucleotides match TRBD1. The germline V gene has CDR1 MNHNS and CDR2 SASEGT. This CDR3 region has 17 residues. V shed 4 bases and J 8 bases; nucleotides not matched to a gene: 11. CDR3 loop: CASSGGTGGAHQEKLFF. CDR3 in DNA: TGTGCCAGCAGTGGGGGGACAGGGGGCGCTCACCAGGAAAAACTGTTTTTT.

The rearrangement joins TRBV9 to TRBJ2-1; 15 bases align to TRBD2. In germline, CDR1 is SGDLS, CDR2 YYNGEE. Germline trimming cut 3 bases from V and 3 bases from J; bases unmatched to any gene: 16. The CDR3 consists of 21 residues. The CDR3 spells CASSAPSTGTSGGKSYNEQFF. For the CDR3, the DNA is TGTGCCAGCAGCGCACCCAGTACCGGGACTAGCGGGGGGAAGAGCTACAATGAGCAGTTCTTC.

CDR3 sequence (DNA): TGTGCCAGCAGTACGAGACCAGGGGGCTACGAGCAGTACTTC. Translation: CASSTRPGGYEQYF. The rearrangement joins TRBV6-5 to TRBJ2-7; 7 bases line up with TRBD1. Trimming at V came to 5 bases and at J to 3 bases, leaving 7 bases not matched to a gene. The CDR3 spans 14 residues. CDR1 is MNHEY and CDR2 is SVGAGI in the germline V gene.

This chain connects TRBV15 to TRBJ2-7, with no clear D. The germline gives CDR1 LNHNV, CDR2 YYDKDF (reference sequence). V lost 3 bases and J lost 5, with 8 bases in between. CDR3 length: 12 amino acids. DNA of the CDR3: TGTGCCACCAGCAGGCGTTACGACGAGCAGTACTTC. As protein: CATSRRYDEQYF.

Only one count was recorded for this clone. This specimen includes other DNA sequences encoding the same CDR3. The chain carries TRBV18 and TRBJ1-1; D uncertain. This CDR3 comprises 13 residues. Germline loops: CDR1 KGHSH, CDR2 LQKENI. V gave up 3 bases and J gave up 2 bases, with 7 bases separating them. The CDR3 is CASSPTGNTEAFF. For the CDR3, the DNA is TGTGCCAGCTCACCTACTGGTAACACTGAAGCTTTCTTT.

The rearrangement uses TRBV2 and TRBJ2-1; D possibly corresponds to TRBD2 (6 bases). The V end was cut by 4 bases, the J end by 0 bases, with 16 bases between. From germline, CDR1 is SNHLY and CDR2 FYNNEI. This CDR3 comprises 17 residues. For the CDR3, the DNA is TGTGCCAGCAGTGGCCCCCGGGAGATGAGCTCCTACAATGAGCAGTTCTTC. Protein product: CASSGPREMSSYNEQFF.

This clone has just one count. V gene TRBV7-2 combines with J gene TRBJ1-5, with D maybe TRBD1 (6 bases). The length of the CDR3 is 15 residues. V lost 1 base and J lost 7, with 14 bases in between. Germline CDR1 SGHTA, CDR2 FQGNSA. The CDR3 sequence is CASSLVLGGPQPQHF. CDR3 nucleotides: TGTGCCAGCAGCTTAGTTCTAGGGGGTCCCCAGCCCCAGCATTTT.

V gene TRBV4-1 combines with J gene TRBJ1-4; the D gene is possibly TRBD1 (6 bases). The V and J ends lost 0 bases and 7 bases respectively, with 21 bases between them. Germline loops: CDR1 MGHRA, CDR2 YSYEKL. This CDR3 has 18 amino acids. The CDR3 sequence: CASSQEAAGASRSEKLFF. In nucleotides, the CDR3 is TGCGCCAGCAGCCAAGAGGCGGCAGGGGCGTCTCGTAGTGAAAAACTGTTTTTT.

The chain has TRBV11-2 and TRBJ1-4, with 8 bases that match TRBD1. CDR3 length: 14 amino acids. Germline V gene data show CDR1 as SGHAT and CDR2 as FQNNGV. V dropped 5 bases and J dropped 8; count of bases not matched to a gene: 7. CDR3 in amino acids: CASSPTGVWEKLFF. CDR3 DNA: TGTGCCAGCAGCCCGACAGGGGTTTGGGAAAAACTGTTTTTT.

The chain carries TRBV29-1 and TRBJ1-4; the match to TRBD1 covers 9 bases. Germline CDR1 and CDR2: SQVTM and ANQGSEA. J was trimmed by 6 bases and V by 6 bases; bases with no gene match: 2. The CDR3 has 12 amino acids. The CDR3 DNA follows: TGCAGCGTGACAGGGGGAGATGAAAAACTGTTTTTT. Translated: CSVTGGDEKLFF.

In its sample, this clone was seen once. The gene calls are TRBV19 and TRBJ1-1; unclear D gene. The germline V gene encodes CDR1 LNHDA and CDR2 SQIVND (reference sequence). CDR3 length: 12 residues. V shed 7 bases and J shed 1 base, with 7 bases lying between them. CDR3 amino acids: CASTDKNTEAFF. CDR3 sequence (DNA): TGTGCCAGTACCGACAAGAACACTGAAGCTTTCTTT.

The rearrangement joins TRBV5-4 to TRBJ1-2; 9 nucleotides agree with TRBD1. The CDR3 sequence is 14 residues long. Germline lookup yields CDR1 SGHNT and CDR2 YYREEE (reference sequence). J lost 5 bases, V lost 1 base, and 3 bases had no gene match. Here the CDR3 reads CASSLTGGGYGYTF. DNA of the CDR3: TGTGCCAGCAGCTTGACAGGGGGCGGGTATGGCTACACCTTC.

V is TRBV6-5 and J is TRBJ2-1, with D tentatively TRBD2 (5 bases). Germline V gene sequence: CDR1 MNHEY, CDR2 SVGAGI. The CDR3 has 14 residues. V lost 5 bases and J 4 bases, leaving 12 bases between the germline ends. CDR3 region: CASSRGRGYNEQFF. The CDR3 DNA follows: TGTGCCAGCAGTCGTGGTCGGGGATACAATGAGCAGTTCTTC.

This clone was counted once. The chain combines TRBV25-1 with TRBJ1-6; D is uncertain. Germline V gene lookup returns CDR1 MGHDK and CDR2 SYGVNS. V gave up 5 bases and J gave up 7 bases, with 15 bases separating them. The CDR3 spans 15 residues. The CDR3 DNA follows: TGTGCCAGCAGTCCTTCAGGAGGCAGGAATTCACCCCTCCACTTT. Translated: CASSPSGGRNSPLHF.

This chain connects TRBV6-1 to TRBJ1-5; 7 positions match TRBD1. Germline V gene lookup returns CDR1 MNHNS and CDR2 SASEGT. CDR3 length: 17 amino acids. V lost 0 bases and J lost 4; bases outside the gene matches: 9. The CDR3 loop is CASSEAGTVGRNQPQHF. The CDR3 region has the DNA TGTGCCAGCAGTGAAGCAGGGACAGTCGGTAGGAATCAGCCCCAGCATTTT.

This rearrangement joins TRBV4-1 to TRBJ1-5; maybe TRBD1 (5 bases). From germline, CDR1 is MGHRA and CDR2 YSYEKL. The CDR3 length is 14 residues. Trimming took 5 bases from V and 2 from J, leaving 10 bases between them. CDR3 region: CASSAFRGNQPQHF. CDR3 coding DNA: TGCGCCAGCAGCGCATTCAGGGGCAATCAGCCCCAGCATTTT.

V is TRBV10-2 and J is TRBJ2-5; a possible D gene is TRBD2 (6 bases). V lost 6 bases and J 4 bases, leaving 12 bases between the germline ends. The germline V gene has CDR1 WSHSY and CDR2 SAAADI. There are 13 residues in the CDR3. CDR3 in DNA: TGCGCCAGCAGCCCCGGGAGCAGAGAGACCCAGTACTTC. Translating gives CASSPGSRETQYF.

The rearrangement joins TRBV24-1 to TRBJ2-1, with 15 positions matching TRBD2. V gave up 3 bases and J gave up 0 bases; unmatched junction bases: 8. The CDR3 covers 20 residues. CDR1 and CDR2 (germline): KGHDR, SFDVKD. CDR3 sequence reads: CATSDAPGTSGGSSYNEQFF. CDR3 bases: TGTGCCACCAGTGATGCACCCGGGACTAGCGGGGGGAGCTCCTACAATGAGCAGTTCTTC.